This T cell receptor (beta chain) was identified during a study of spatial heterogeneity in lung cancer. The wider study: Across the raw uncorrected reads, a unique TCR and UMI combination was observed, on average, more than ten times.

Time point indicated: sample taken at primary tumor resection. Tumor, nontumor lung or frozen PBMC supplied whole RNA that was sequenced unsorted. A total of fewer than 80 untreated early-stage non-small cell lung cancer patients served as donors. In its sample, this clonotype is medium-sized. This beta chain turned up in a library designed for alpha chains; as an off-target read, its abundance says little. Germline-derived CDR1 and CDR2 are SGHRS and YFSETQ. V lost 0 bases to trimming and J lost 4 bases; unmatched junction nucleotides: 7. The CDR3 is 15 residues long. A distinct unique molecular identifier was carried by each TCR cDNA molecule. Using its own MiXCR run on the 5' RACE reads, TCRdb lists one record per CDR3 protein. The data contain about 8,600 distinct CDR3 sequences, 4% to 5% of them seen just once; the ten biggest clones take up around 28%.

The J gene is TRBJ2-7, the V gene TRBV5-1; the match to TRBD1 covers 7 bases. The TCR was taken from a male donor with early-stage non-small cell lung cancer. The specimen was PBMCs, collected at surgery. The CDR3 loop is CASSLVGTEGYEQYF. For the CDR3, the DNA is TGCGCCAGCAGCTTGGTCGGGACAGAAGGGTACGAGCAGTACTTC.